A selection of T cell receptor beta chains follows, all from one sample in a study of blood T cell repertoires in COVID-19. Libraries were prepared by immunoSEQ multiplex PCR; TCRdb keeps only in-frame clonotypes and omits some of them. This repertoire shows roughly 100,000 clones, 85% to 90% found once; its top ten account for about 3%. The material sequenced was peripheral blood. The receptors derive from a human donor in a cohort sampled during active COVID-19. Both conserved end residues are part of each CDR3.

>TRBV30|TRBJ1-1|16
CAWSVRLGALGTEAFF
>TRBV4-2|TRBJ2-1|18
CASGSSGAPDRSYNEQFF
>TRBV29-1|TRBJ2-7|13
CSVGEGQVYEQYF
>TRBV6-2/TRBV6-3|TRBJ2-5|13
CASSYFRQETQYF
>TRBV30|TRBJ2-7|16
CAWSVGAGGPRDEQYF
>TRBV28|TRBJ2-1|16
CASSLLTSGRPYEQFF
>TRBV18|TRBJ2-4|16
CASSTGGGEAKNIQYF
>TRBV27|TRBJ2-7|15
CASSPRDRARYEQYF
>TRBV16|TRBJ1-6|14
CASSRDRLNSPLHF
>TRBV14|TRBJ2-7|14
CASSQGLGHYEQYF
>TRBV4-3|TRBJ2-1|15
CASSQGSSSYNEQFF
>TRBV9|TRBJ1-1|14
CASSVVQGSAEAFF
>TRBV10-1|TRBJ2-3|18
CASSESIERGRGTDTQYF
>TRBV19|TRBJ2-2|21
CASGNTGALWRGRRGTGELFF
>TRBV28|TRBJ2-7|15
CASRGDRVVSYEQYF
>TRBV3-1/TRBV3-2|TRBJ2-5|16
CASSHPGLAGQETQYF
>TRBV18|TRBJ2-5|17
CASSPIGAGGRGETQYF
>TRBV7-2|TRBJ1-2|13
CAHRVDSDYGYTF
>TRBV4-1|TRBJ1-4|15
CASSQGQGADGKLFF
>TRBV5-4|TRBJ1-4|16
CASSLFGGTGVEKLFF
>TRBV3-1/TRBV3-2|TRBJ2-7|11
CASRASGEQYF
>TRBV6-1|TRBJ1-5|15
CASSEMGRGNQPQHF
>TRBV19|TRBJ1-4|14
CASRLQGSNEKLFF
>TRBV3-1/TRBV3-2|TRBJ2-4|17
CASSQGVGTSPKNIQYF
>TRBV25-1|TRBJ1-1|15
CASSEYGQGNTEAFF
>TRBV5-1|TRBJ2-1|16
CASSGVVGGARNEQFF
>TRBV7-3|TRBJ2-3|15
CASSLTASGGDTQYF
>TRBV19|TRBJ2-1|17
CASSIVGGGAMNNEQFF
>TRBV18|TRBJ2-1|11
CASSPSVEQFF
>TRBV19|TRBJ2-1|14
CASSMRDYGNEQFF
>TRBV19|TRBJ1-6|12
CASRSPNSPLHF
>TRBV7-7|TRBJ2-3|14
CASSPHSGTDTQYF
>TRBV28|TRBJ2-4|19
CASTFSFGYRGHAKNIQYF
>TRBV15|TRBJ2-7|13
CATSPSGPYEQYF
>TRBV9|TRBJ2-3|15
CASSPGGGAWGTQYF
>TRBV20-1|TRBJ2-3|17
CSASPSGGRSRTDTQYF
>TRBV7-6|TRBJ1-2|15
CASSPVQGFNYGYTF
>TRBV18|TRBJ2-7|15
CASSPGLAGTYEQYF
>TRBV9|TRBJ1-5|15
CASSVGLESNQPQHF
>TRBV20-1|TRBJ2-1|13
CSASPSSYNEQFF
>TRBV2|TRBJ1-5|14
CASSDHGYGQPQHF
>TRBV5-1|TRBJ2-1|15
CASSLSGGIGNEQFF
>TRBV28|TRBJ2-7|12
CTSQDSLYEQYF
>TRBV19|TRBJ2-5|12
CASSSLAETQYF